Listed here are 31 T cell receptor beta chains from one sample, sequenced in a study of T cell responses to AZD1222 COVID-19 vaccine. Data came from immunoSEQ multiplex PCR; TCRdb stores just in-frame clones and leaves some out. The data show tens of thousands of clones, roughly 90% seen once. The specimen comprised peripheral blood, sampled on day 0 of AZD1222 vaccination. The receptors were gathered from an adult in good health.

The CDR3 here is CSVDLDRDNEQFF. The CDR3 region has the DNA TGCAGCGTTGACCTGGACAGGGACAATGAGCAGTTCTTC. V usage is TRBV29-1 and J usage is TRBJ2-1, with 8 bases fitting TRBD1. The length of the CDR3 is 13 residues. V trimming: 3 bases; J trimming: 5 bases; junction bases outside the gene matches: 3. Looked up from germline, CDR1 is SQVTM and CDR2 is ANQGSEA.

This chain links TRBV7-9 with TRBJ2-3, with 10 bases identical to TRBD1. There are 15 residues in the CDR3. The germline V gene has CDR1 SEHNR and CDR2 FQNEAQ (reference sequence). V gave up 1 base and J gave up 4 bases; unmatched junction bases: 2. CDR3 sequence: CASSLVGTGADTQYF. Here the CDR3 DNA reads TGTGCCAGCAGCTTAGTCGGGACAGGGGCAGATACGCAGTATTTT. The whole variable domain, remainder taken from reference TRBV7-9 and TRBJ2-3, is DTGVSQNPRHKITKRGQNVTFRCDPISEHNRLYWYRQTLGQGPEFLTYFQNEAQLEKSRLLSDRFSAERPKGSFSTLEIQRTEQGDSAMYLCASSLVGTGADTQYFGPGTRLTVL.

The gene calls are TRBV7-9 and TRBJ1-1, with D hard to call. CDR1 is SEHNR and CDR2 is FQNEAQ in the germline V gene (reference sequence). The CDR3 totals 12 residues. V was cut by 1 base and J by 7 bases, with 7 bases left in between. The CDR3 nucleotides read TGTGCCAGCAGCTTAGGGGGATTTGAAGCTTTCTTT. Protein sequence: CASSLGGFEAFF.

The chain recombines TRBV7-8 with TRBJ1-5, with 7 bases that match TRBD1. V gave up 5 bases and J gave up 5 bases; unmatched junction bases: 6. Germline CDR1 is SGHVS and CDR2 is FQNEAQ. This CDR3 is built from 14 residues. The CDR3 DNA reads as TGTGCCAGCAGCCGAACAGGGGAGGATCAGCCCCAGCATTTT. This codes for CASSRTGEDQPQHF.

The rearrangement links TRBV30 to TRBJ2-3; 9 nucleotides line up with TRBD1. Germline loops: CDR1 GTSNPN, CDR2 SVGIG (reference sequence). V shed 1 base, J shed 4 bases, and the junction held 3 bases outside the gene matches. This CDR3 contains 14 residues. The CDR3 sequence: CAWSGDREADTQYF. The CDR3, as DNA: TGTGCCTGGAGTGGGGACAGGGAAGCAGATACGCAGTATTTT.

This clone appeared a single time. CDR3 nucleotide sequence: TGTGCCAGCAGTCGAACGTCAGGGTCGTCCTACAATGAGCAGTTCTTC. Residues: CASSRTSGSSYNEQFF. The chain recombines TRBV28 with TRBJ2-1; TRBD1 is a possible D gene (5 bases). CDR3 length: 16 residues. The V end was cut by 5 bases, the J end by 1 base, with 15 bases between. Germline loops: CDR1 MDHEN, CDR2 SYDVKM.

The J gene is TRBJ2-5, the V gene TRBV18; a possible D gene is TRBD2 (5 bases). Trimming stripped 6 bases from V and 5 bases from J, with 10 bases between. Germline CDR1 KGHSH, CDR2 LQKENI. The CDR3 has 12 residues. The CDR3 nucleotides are TGTGCCAGCTCGACCGGGGTTGAGACCCAGTACTTC. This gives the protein CASSTGVETQYF.

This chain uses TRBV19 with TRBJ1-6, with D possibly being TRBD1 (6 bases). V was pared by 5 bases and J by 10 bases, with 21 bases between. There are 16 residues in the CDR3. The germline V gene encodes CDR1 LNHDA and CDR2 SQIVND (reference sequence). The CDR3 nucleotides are TGTGCCAGTAGTCTCCGCCAGGGGCGGAAGGGGTCACCCCTCCACTTT. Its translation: CASSLRQGRKGSPLHF.

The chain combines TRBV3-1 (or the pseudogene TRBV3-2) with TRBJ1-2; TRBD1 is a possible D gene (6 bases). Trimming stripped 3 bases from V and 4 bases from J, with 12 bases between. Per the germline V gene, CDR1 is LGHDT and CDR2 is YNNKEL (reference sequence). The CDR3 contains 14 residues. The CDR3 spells CASSHRGGGYGYTF. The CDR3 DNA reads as TGTGCCAGCAGCCACCGAGGGGGGGGCTATGGCTACACCTTC.

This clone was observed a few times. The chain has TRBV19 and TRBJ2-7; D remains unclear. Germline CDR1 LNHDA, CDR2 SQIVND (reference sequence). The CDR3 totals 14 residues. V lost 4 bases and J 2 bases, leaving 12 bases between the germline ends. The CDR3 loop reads CASSTDTRTYEQYF. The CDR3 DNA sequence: TGTGCCAGTAGTACAGACACGCGAACCTACGAGCAGTACTTC.

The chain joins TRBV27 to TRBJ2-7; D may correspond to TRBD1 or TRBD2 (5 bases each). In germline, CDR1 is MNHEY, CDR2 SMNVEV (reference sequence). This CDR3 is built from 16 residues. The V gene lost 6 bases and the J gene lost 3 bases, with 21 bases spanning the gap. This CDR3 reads CASSPRQGANRYEQYF. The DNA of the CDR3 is TGTGCCAGCAGCCCCCGGCAGGGAGCAAACCGCTACGAGCAGTACTTC.

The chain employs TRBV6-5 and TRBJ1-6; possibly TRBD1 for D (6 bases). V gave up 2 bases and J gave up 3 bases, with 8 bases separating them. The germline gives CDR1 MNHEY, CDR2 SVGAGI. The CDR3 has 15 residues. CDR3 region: CASSYEQGYNSPLHF. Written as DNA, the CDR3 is TGTGCCAGCAGTTACGAACAGGGCTATAATTCACCCCTCCACTTT.

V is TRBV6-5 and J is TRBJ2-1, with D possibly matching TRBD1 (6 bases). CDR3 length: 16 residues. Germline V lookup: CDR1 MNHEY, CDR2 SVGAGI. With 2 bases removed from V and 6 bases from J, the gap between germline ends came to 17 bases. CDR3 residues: CASSYPTLQGANEQFF. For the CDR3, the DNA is TGTGCCAGCAGTTACCCAACGTTACAGGGAGCCAATGAGCAGTTCTTC.

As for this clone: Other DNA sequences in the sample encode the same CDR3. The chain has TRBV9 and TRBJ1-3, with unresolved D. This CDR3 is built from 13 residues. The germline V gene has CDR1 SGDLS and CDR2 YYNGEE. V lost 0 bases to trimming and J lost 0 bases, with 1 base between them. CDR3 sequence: CASSVGSGNTIYF. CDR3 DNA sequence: TGTGCCAGCAGCGTAGGCTCTGGAAACACCATATATTTT.

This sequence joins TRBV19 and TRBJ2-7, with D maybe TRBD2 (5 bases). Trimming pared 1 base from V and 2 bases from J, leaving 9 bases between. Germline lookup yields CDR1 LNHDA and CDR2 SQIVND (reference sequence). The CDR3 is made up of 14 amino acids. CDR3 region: CASSIVSGTYEQYF. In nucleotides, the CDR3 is TGTGCCAGTAGTATAGTGAGCGGAACCTACGAGCAGTACTTC.

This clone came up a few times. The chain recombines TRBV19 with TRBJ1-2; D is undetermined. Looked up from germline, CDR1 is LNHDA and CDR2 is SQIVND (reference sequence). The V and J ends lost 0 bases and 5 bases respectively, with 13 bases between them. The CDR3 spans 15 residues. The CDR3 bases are TGTGCCAGTAGTATAGATCAACCGGGCTCTTATGGCTACACCTTC. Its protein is CASSIDQPGSYGYTF.

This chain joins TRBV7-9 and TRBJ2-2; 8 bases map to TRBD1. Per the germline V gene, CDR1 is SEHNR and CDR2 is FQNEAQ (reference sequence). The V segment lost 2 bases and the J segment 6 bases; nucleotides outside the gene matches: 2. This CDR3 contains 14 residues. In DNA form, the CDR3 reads TGTGCCAGCAGCTTACAGGGGGCTCCCGGGGAGCTGTTTTTT. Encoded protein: CASSLQGAPGELFF.

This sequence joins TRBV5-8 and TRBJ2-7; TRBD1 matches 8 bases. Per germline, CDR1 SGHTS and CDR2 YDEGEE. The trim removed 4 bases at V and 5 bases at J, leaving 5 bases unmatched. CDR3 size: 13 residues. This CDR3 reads CASSQSGGDEQYF. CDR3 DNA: TGTGCCAGCAGCCAATCAGGGGGCGACGAGCAGTACTTC. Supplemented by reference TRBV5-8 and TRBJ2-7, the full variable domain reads EAGVTQSPTHLIKTRGQQATLRCSPISGHTSVYWYQQALGLGLQFLLWYDEGEERNRGNFPPRFSGRQFPNYSSELNVNALELEDSALYLCASSQSGGDEQYFGPGTRLTVT.

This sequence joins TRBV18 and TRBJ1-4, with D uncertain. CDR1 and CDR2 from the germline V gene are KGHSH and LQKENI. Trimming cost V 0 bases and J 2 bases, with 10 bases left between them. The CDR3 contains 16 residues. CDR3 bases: TGTGCCAGCTCACCACCGTGGGTTACGACTAATGAAAAACTGTTTTTT. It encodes CASSPPWVTTNEKLFF.

CDR3 amino acids: CASSFLRIGGGFDEQFF. The DNA for the CDR3 is TGTGCCAGCAGCTTTCTTCGGATTGGAGGAGGGTTCGATGAGCAGTTCTTC. V usage is TRBV7-2 and J usage is TRBJ2-1, with D perhaps TRBD2 (6 bases). V was shortened by 3 bases and J by 8 bases, with 23 bases between the two germline ends. CDR1 and CDR2 (germline): SGHTA, FQGNSA. The CDR3 has 17 amino acids.

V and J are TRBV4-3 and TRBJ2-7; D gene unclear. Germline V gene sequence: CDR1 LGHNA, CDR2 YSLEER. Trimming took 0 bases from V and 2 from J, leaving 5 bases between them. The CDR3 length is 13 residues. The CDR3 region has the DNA TGCGCCAGCAGCCAAGAGCTAGCCTACGAGCAGTACTTC. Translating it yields CASSQELAYEQYF.

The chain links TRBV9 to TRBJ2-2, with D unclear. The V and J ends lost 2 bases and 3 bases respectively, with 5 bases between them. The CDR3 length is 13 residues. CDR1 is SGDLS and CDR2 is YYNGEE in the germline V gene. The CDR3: CASSVRDTGELFF. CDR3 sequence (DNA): TGTGCCAGCAGCGTCCGGGACACCGGGGAGCTGTTTTTT.

Written as DNA, the CDR3 is TGTGCCATCAGTGGACAGAGGGGTTCCTACGAGCAGTACTTC. Protein product: CAISGQRGSYEQYF. The V gene is TRBV10-3, the J gene TRBJ2-7, with D tentatively TRBD1 or TRBD2 (5 bases each). The CDR3 length is 14 residues. In germline, CDR1 is ENHRY, CDR2 SYGVKD. Trimming cost V 4 bases and J 1 base, with 11 bases left between them.

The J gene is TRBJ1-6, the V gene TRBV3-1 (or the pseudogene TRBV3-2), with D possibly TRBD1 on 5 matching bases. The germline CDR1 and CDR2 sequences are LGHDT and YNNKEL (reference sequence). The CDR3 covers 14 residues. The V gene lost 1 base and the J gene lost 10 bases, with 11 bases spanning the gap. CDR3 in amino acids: CASSQAGGGSPLHF. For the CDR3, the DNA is TGTGCCAGCAGCCAAGCCGGGGGTGGATCACCCCTCCACTTT.

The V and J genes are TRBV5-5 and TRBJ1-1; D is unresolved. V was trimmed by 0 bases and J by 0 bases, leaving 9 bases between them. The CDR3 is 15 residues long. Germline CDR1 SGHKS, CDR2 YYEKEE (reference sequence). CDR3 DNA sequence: TGTGCCAGCAGCTTGGTGGGCAGCATGAACACTGAAGCTTTCTTT. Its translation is CASSLVGSMNTEAFF.

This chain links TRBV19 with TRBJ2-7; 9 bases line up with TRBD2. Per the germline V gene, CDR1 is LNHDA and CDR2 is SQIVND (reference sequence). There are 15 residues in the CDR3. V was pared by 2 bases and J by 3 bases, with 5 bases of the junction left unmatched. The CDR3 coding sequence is TGTGCCAGTAGTATAATAGCGGGGGAGAACTACGAGCAGTACTTC. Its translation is CASSIIAGENYEQYF.

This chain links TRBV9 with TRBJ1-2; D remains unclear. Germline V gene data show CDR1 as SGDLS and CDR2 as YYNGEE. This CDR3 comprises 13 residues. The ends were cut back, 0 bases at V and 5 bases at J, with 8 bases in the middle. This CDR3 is CASSVVHGYGYTF. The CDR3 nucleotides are TGTGCCAGCAGCGTAGTACACGGGTATGGCTACACCTTC.

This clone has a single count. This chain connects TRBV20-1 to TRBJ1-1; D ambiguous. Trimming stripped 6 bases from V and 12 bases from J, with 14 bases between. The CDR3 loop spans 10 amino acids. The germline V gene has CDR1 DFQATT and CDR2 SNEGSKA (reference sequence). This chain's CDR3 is CSARGLETFF. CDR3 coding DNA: TGCAGTGCCCGAGGCCTGGAGACTTTCTTT.

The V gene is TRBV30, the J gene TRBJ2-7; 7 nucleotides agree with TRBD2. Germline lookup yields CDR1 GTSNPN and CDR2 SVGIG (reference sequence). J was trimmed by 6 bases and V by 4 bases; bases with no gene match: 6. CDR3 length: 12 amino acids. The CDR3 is CAWMWGEGEQYF. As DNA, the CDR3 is TGTGCCTGGATGTGGGGGGAGGGCGAGCAGTACTTC.

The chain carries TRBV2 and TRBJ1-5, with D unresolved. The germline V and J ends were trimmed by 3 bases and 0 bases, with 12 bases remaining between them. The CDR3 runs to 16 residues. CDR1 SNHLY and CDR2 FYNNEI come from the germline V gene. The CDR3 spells CASSDEGPYSNQPQHF. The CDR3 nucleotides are TGTGCCAGCAGTGACGAGGGCCCCTATAGCAATCAGCCCCAGCATTTT.

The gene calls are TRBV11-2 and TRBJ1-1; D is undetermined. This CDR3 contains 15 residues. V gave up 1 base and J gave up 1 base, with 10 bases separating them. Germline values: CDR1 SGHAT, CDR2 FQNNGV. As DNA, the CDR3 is TGTGCCAGCAGCTTAGTGGCCGACTCGAACACTGAAGCTTTCTTT. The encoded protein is CASSLVADSNTEAFF. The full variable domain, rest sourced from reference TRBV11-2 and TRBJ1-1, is EAGVAQSPRYKIIEKRQSVAFWCNPISGHATLYWYQQILGQGPKLLIQFQNNGVVDDSQLPKDRFSAERLKGVDSTLKIQPAKLEDSAVYLCASSLVADSNTEAFFGQGTRLTVV.